Listed here is a single TCR beta chain. The source of the sample is a study of T-cell reconstitution after alpha-beta-depleted transplantation in children. A TCRbeta library incorporating unique molecular identifiers was prepared. Each CDR3 protein is one row after TCRdb ran MiXCR on the PCR reads. Of around 420,000 distinct CDR3 sequences in the sample, around 15% were seen once. This CDR3 region has 18 residues. The chain employs TRBV21-1 and TRBJ2-6. TRBV21-1 constitutes a pseudogene. The source material was PBMCs, mostly from graft donor cells, sampled 360 days after TCRalphabeta/CD19-depleted stem cell transplant. The receptor comes from a boy less than two years old who had a stem cell transplant for Wiskott-Aldrich syndrome, so the T cells may come from the graft donor. This CDR3 is CASNPRLGYLSGANVLTF. CDR3 coding DNA: TGTGCCAGCAACCCCAGGTTGGGGTATCTATCTGGGGCCAACGTCCTGACTTTC.